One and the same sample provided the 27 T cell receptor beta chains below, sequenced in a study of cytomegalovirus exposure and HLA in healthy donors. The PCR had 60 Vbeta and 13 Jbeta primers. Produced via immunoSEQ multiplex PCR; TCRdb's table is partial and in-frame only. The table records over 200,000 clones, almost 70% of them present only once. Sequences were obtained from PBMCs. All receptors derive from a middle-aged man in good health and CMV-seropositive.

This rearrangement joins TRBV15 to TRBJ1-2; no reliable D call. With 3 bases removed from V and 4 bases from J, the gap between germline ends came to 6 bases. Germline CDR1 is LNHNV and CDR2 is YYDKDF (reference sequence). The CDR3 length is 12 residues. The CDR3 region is CATSREAYGYTF. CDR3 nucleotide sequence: TGTGCCACCAGCAGGGAGGCCTATGGCTACACCTTC.

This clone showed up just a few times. The CDR3 bases are TGTGCCAGCAGCCGCCTCAGGGGGACCTACGAGCAGTACTTC. It yields the protein CASSRLRGTYEQYF. The rearrangement joins TRBV11-2 to TRBJ2-7; 7 bases fit TRBD1. This CDR3 comprises 14 residues. CDR1 and CDR2 from the germline V gene are SGHAT and FQNNGV. V lost 5 bases and J lost 2; bases outside the gene matches: 6.

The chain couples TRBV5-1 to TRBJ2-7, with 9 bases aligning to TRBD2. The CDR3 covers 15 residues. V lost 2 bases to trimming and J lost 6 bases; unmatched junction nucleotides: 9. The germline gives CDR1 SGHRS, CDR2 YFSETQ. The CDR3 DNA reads TGCGCCAGCAGCTTAACAGGGACGCGGGGGGGCGAGCAGTACTTC. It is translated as CASSLTGTRGGEQYF. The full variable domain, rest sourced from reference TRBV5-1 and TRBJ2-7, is KAGVTQTPRYLIKTRGQQVTLSCSPISGHRSVSWYQQTPGQGLQFLFEYFSETQRNKGNFPGRFSGRQFSNSRSEMNVSTLELGDSALYLCASSLTGTRGGEQYFGPGTRLTVT.

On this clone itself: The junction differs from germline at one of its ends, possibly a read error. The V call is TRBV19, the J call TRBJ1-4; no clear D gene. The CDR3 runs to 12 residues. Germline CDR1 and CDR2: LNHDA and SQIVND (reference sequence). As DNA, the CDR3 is TGTGCCAGCAGTATAGGAGGCCGGAGAGTGTTTTTT. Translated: CASSIGGRRVFF.

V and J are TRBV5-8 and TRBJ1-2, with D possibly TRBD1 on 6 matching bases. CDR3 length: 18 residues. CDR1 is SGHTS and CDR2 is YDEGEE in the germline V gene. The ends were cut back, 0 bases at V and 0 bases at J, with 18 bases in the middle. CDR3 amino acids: CASSLVWGTGFPNYGYTF. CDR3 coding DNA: TGTGCCAGCAGCTTGGTTTGGGGAACAGGGTTCCCTAACTATGGCTACACCTTC.

The CDR3, as DNA: TGTGCCAGCAGCCAACCCGCGGGGAGCTCCTATAATTCACCCCTCCACTTT. Translating gives CASSQPAGSSYNSPLHF. The chain uses TRBV9 and TRBJ1-6; D not certain. The CDR3 runs to 17 residues. V was cut by 4 bases and J by 0 bases, with 14 bases left in between. Germline CDR1 SGDLS, CDR2 YYNGEE.

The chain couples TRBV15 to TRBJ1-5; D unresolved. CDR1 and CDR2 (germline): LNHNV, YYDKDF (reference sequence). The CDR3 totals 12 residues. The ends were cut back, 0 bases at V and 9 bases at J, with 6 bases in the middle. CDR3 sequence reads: CATSRDRGPQHF. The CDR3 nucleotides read TGTGCCACCAGCAGAGATCGGGGGCCCCAGCATTTT.

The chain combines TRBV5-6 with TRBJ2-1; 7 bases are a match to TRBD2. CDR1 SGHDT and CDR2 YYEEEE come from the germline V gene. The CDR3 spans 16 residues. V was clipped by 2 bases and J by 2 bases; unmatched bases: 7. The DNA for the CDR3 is TGTGCCAGCAGCTTTGTCGGGCGGGGGACCTACAATGAGCAGTTCTTC. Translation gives CASSFVGRGTYNEQFF.

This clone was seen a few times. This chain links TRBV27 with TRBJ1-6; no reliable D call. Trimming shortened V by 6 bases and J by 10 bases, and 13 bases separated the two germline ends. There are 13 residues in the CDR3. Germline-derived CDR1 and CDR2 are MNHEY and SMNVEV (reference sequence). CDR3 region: CASRLGDGSPLHF. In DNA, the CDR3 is TGTGCCAGCAGGTTGGGAGACGGATCACCCCTCCACTTT.

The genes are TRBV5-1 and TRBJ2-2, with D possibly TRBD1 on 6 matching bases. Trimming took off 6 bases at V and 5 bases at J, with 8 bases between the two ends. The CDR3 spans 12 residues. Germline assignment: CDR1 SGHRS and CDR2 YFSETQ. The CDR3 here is CASNQGTGELFF. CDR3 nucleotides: TGCGCCAGCAACCAGGGGACCGGGGAGCTGTTTTTT.

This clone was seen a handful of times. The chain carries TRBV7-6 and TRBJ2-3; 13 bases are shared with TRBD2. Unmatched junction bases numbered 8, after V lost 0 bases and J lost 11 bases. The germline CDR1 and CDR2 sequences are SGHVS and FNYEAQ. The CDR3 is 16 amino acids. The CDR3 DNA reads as TGTGCCAGCAGCTTAGCGTCGCCCCGGACTAGCGGGGGGCAGTATTTT. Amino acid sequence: CASSLASPRTSGGQYF.

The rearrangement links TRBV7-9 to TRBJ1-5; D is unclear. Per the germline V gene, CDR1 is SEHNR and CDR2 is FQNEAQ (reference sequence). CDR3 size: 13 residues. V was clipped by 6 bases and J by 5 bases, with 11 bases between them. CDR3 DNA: TGTGCCAGCAGTCTATCGTCGGATCAGCCCCAGCATTTT. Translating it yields CASSLSSDQPQHF.

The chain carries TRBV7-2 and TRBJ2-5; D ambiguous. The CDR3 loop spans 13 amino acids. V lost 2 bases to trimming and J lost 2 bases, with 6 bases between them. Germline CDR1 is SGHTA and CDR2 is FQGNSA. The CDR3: CASSLNSQETQYF. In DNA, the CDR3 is TGTGCCAGCAGCTTAAACTCTCAAGAGACCCAGTACTTC.

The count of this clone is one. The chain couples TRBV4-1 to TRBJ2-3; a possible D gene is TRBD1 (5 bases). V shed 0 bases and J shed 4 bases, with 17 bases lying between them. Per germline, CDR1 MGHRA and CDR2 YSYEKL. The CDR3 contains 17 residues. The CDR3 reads CASSQDSGLESADTQYF. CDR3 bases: TGCGCCAGCAGCCAAGATTCAGGGCTGGAGTCCGCAGATACGCAGTATTTT.

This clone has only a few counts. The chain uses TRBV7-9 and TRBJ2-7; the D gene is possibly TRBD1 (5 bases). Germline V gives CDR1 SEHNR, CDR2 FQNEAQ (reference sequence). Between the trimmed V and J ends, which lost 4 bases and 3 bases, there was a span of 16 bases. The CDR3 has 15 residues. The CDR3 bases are TGTGCCAGCAGCTCCGGACAAACAGTACTCTACGAGCAGTACTTC. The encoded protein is CASSSGQTVLYEQYF.

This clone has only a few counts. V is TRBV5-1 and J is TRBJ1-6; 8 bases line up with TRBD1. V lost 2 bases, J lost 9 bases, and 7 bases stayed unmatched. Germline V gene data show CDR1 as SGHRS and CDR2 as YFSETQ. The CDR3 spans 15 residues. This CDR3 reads CASSFEQGVGSPLHF. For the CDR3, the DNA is TGCGCCAGCAGCTTCGAACAGGGGGTTGGTTCACCCCTCCACTTT.

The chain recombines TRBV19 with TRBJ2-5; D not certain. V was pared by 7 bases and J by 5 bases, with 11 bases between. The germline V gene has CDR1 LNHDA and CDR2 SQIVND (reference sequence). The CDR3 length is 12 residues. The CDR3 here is CASNRRRETQYF. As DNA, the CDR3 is TGTGCCAGTAACCGGAGAAGGGAGACCCAGTACTTC.

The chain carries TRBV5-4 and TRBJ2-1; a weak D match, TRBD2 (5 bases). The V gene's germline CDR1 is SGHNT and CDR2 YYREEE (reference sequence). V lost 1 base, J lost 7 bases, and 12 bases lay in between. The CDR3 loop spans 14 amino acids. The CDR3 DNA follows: TGTGCCAGCAGCTTGAGTAGCGTCTTGAATGAGCAGTTCTTC. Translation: CASSLSSVLNEQFF.

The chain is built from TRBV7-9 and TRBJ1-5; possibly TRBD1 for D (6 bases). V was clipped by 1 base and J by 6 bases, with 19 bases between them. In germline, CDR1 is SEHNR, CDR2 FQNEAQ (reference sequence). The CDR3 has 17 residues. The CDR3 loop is CASSLVAGAGIGQPQHF. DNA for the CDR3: TGTGCCAGCAGCTTAGTAGCAGGGGCCGGTATAGGTCAGCCCCAGCATTTT.

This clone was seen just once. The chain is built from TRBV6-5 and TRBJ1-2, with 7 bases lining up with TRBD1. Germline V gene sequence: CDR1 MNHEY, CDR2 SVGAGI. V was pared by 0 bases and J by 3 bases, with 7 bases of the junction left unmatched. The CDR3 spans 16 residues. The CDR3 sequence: CASSYSKTGSYYGYTF. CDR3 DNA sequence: TGTGCCAGCAGTTACTCAAAGACAGGGAGCTACTATGGCTACACCTTC.

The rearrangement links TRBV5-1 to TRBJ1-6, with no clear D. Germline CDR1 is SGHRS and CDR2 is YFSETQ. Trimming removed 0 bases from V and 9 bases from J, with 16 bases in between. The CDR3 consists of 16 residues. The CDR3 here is CASSLASASRLSPLHF. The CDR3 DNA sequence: TGCGCCAGCAGCTTGGCCTCGGCATCGCGACTTTCACCCCTCCACTTT.

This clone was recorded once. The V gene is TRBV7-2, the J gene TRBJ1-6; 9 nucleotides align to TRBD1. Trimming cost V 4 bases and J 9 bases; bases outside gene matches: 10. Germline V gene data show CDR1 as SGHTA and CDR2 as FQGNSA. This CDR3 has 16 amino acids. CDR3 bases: TGTGCCAGCAGCTCATGGACAGGGGAGGCTGGTTCACCCCTCCACTTT. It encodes CASSSWTGEAGSPLHF.

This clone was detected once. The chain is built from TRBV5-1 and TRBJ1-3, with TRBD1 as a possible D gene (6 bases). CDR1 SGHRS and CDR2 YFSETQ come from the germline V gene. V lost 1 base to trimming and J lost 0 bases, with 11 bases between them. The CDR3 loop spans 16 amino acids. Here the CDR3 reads CASSLRGGRSGNTIYF. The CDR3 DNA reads TGCGCCAGCAGCTTGCGGGGGGGCCGCTCTGGAAACACCATATATTTT.

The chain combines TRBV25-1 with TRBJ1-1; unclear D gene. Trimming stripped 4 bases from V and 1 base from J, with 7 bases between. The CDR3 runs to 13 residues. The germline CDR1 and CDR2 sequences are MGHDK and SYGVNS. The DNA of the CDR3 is TGTGCCAGCAGTGGAGTAAAGAACACTGAAGCTTTCTTT. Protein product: CASSGVKNTEAFF.

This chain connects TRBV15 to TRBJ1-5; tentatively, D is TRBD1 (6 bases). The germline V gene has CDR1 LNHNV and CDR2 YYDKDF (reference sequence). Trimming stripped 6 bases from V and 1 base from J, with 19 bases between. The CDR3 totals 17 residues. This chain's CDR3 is CATSFGGPGQSNQPQHF. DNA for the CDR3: TGTGCCACCAGTTTTGGGGGCCCAGGGCAAAGCAATCAGCCCCAGCATTTT.

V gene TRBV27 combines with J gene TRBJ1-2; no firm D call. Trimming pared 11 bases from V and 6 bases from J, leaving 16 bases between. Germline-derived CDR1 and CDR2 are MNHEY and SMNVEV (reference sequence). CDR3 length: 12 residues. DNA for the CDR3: TGTGCCTCATTTTCCTGGGGAGATGGCTACACCTTC. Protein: CASFSWGDGYTF.

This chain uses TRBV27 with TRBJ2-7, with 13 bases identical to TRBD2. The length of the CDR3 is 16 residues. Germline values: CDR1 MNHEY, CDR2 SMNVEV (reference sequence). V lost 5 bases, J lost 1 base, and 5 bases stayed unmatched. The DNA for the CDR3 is TGTGCCAGCAGTCTATTACTAGCGGGGGGGTCCTACGAGCAGTACTTC. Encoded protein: CASSLLLAGGSYEQYF.